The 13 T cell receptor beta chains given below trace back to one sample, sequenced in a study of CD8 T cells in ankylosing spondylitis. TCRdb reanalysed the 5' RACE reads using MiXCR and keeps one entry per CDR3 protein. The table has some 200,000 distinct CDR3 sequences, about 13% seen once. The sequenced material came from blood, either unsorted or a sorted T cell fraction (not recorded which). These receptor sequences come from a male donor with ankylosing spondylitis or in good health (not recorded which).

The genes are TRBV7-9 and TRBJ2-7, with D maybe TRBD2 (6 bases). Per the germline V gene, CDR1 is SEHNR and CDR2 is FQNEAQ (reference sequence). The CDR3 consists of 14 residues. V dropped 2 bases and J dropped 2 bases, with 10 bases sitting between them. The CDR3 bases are TGTGCCAGCAGCTTAAGGGACTTCACCTACGAGCAGTACTTC. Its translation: CASSLRDFTYEQYF.

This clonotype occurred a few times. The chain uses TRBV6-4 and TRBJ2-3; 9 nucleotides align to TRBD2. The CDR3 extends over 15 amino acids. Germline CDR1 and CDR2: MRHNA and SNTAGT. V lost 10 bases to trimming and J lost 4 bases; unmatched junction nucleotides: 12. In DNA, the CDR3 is TGTGCCAACCCCGCGCGGGAGGGCCCTTCAGATACGCAGTATTTT. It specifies CANPAREGPSDTQYF.

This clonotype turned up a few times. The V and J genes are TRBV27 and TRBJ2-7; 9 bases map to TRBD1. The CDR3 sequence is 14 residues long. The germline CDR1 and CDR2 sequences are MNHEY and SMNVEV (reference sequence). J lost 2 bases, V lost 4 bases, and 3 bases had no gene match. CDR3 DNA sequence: TGTGCCAGCAGTTACGGGACAGGGCCCTACGAGCAGTACTTC. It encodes CASSYGTGPYEQYF.

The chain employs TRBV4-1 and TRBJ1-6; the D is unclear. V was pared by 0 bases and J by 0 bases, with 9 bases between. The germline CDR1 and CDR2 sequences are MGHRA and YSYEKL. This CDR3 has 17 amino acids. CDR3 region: CASSQDSGSSYNSPLHF. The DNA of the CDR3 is TGCGCCAGCAGCCAAGATTCCGGTAGCTCCTATAATTCACCCCTCCACTTT.

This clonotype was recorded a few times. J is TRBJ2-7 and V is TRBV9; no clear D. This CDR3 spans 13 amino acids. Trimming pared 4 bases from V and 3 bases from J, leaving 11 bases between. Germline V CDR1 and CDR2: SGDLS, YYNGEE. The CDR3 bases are TGTGCCAGCAGCTCCGCTGGGCACTACGAGCAGTACTTC. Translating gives CASSSAGHYEQYF.

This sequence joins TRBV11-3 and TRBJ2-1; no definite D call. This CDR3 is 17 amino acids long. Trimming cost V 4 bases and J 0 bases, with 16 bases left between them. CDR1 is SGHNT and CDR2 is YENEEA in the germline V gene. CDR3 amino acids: CASSSPTDPSSYNEQFF. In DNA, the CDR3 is TGTGCCAGCAGCTCCCCCACGGACCCAAGCTCCTACAATGAGCAGTTCTTC.

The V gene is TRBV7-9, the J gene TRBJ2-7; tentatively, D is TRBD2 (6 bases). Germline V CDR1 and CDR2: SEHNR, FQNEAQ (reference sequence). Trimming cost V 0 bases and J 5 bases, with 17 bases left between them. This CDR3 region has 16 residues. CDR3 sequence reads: CASSLAGGNPRNEQYF. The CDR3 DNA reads TGTGCCAGCAGCTTAGCGGGGGGTAATCCCCGAAACGAGCAGTACTTC.

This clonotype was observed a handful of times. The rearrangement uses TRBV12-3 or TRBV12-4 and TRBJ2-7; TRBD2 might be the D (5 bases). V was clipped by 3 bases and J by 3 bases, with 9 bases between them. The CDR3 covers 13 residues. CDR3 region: CASSFIRGYEQYF. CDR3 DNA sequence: TGTGCCAGCAGTTTTATCCGGGGCTACGAGCAGTACTTC.

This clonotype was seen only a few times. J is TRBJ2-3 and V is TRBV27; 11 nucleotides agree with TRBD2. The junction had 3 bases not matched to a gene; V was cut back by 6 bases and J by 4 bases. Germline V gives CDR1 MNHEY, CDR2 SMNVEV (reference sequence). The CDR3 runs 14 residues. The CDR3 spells CASRGLADPDTQYF. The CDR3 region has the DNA TGTGCCAGCAGGGGACTAGCGGACCCAGATACGCAGTATTTT.

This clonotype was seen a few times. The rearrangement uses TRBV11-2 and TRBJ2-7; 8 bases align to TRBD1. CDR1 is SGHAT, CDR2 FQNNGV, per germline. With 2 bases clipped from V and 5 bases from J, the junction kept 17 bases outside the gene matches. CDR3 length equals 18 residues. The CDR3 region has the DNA TGTGCCAGCAGCTTAACTATAGCAGGGGGCTACAACCCAGACGAGCAGTACTTC. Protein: CASSLTIAGGYNPDEQYF. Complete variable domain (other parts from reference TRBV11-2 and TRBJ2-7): EAGVAQSPRYKIIEKRQSVAFWCNPISGHATLYWYQQILGQGPKLLIQFQNNGVVDDSQLPKDRFSAERLKGVDSTLKIQPAKLEDSAVYLCASSLTIAGGYNPDEQYFGPGTRLTVT.

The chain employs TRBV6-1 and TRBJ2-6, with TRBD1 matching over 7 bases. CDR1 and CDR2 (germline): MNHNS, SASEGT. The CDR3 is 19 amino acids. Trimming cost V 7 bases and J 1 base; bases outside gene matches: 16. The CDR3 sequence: CASTTAFRDSPSGANVLTF. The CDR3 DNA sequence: TGTGCCAGCACCACGGCATTCCGGGACAGCCCTTCTGGGGCCAACGTCCTGACTTTC.

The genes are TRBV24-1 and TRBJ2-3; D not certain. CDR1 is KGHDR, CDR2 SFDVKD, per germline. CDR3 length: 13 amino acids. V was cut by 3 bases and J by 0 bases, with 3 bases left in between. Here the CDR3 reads CATSDPSTDTQYF. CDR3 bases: TGTGCCACCAGTGATCCCAGCACAGATACGCAGTATTTT.

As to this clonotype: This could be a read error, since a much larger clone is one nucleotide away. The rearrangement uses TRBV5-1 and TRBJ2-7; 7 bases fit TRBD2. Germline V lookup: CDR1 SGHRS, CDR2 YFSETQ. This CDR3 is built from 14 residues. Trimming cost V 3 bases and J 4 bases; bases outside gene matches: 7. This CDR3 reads CASSSRLATYEQYF. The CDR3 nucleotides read TGCGCCAGCAGCTCGCGACTAGCAACTTACGAGCAGTACTTC.